This T cell receptor (beta chain) was profiled in a study of shared clonotypes between healthy human individuals. At the level of the study: Researchers assigned three CD4 naive, three CD4 memory, two CD8 naive and one CD8 memory plate to each donor. Overall study findings and caveats: Sharing across four donors was seen in 4% to 6.5% of naive CD4 clonotypes.

Concerning this clone: The target antigen is unknown.

In the source study's methods: Quality scores were absent from the junction-only immunoSEQ sequences, so filtering differed. Libraries were prepared by immunoSEQ multiplex PCR; TCRdb keeps only in-frame clonotypes and omits some of them. That table is the source of V, J and clone size, and D and trimming were worked out from the DNA. The data hold about 2.4 million clones, with roughly 93% observed a single time. V lost 5 bases to trimming and J lost 3 bases, with 17 bases between them. Per germline, CDR1 SGHTA and CDR2 FQGNSA. The CDR3 is 15 residues long. The specimen was naive CD4+ T cells from PBMCs. The subset: CD45RA+ positively selected. The rearrangement links TRBV7-2 to TRBJ2-7; possibly TRBD1 or TRBD2 for D (5 bases each). The receptor was isolated from a young man in good health. Some clones in this sample may be carry-over from other donors' samples. As DNA, the CDR3 is TGTGCCAGCAGCGCGAAAACGGGGCGGGTCTACGAGCAGTACTTC. Translated, it gives CASSAKTGRVYEQYF. Using reference TRBV7-2 and TRBJ2-7 for the parts outside the CDR3, the full variable domain is GAGVSQSPSNKVTEKGKDVELRCDPISGHTALYWYRQSLGQGLEFLIYFQGNSAPDKSGLPSDRFSAERTGGSVSTLTIQRTQQEDSAVYLCASSAKTGRVYEQYFGPGTRLTVT.